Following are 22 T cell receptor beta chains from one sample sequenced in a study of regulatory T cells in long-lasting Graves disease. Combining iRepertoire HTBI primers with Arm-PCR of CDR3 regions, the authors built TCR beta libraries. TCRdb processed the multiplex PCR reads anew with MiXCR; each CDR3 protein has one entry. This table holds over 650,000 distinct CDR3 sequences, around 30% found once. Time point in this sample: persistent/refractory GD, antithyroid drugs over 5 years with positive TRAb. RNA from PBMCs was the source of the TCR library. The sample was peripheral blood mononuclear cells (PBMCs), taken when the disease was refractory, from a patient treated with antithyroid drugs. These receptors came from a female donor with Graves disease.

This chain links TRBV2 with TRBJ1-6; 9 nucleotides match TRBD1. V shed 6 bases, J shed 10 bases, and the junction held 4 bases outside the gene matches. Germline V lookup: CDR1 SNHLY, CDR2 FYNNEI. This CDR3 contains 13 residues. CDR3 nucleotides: TGTGCCAGCAGCTCGGACAGGGGCTCACCCCTCCACTTT. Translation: CASSSDRGSPLHF.

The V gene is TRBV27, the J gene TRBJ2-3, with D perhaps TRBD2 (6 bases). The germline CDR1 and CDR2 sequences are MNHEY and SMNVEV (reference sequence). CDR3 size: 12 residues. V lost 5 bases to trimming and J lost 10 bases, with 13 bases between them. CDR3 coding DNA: TGTGCCAGCAGTCCCTTAGGGGAGGCGCAGTATTTT. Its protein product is CASSPLGEAQYF.

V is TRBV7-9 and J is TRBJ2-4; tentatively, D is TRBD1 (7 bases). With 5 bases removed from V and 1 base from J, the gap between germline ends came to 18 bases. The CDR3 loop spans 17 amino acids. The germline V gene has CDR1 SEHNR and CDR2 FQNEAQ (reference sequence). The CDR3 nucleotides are TGTGCCAGCAGCCCGACCCTCAGGGGGGTGGCCAAAAACATTCAGTACTTC. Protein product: CASSPTLRGVAKNIQYF.

DNA for the CDR3: TGCAGTGCTAGAGACTTGTCGACCCTGAAGCCCCAGCATTTT. Translated, it gives CSARDLSTLKPQHF. The chain combines TRBV20-1 with TRBJ1-5, with no clear D. From germline, CDR1 is DFQATT and CDR2 SNEGSKA (reference sequence). The CDR3 covers 14 residues. V was trimmed by 0 bases and J by 8 bases, leaving 14 bases between them.

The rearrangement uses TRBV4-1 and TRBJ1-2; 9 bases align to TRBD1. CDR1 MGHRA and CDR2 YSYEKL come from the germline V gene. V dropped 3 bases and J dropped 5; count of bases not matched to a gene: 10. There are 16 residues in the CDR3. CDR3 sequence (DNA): TGCGCCAGCAGCCAGTTAACAGGGGGCTCGAGGTATGGCTACACCTTC. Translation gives CASSQLTGGSRYGYTF.

Here the CDR3 DNA reads TGTGCCAGCAGTGGGGGCTGGGGAAACACCATATATTTT. This translates into CASSGGWGNTIYF. The chain combines TRBV6-1 with TRBJ1-3; tentative D call: TRBD1 (5 bases). The length of the CDR3 is 13 residues. Germline V CDR1 and CDR2: MNHNS, SASEGT. Trimming removed 4 bases at V and 4 bases at J, with 8 bases between.

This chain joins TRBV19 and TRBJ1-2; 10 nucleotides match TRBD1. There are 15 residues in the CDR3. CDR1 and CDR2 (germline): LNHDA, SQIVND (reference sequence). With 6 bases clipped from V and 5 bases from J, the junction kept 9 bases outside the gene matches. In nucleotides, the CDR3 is TGTGCCAGTAGGAACCCCGGGACAGGGGAGTATGGCTACACCTTC. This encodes CASRNPGTGEYGYTF.

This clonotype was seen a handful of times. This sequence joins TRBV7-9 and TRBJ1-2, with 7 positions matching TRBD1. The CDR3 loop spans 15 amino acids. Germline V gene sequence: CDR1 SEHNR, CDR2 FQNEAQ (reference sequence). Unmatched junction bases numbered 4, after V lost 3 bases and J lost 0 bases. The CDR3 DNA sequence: TGTGCCAGCAGCTTCACAGGGGTCTCTAACTATGGCTACACCTTC. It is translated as CASSFTGVSNYGYTF.

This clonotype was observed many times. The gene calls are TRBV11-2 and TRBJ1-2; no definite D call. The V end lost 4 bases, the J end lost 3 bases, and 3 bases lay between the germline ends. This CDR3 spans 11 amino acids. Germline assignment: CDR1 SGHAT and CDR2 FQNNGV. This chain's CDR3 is CASSSYYGYTF. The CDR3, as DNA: TGTGCCAGCAGCTCGTACTATGGCTACACCTTC.

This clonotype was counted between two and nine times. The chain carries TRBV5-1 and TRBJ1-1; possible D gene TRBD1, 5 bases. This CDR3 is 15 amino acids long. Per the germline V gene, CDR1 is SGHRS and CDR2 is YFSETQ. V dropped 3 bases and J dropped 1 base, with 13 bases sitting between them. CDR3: CASSSGYLGNTEAFF. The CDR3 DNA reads TGCGCCAGCAGCTCAGGGTATTTGGGGAACACTGAAGCTTTCTTT.

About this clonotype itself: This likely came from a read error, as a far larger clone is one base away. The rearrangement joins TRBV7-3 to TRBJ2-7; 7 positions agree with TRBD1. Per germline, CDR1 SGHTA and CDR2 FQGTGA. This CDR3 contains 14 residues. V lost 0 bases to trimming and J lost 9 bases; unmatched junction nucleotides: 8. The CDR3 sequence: CASSLTGGQAGQYF. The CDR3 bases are TGTGCCAGCAGCTTAACGGGTGGACAGGCAGGGCAGTACTTC.

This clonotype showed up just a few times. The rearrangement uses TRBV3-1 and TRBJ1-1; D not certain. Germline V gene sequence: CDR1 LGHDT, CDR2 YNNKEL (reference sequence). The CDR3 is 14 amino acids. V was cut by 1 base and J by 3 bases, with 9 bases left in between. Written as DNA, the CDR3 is TGTGCCAGCAGCCAAGGGACTGGGGACACTGAAGCTTTCTTT. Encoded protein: CASSQGTGDTEAFF.

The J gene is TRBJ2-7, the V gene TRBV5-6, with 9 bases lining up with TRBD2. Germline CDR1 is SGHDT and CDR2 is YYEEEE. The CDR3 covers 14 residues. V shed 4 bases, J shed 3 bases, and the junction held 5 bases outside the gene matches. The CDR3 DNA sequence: TGTGCCAGCAGCATACTTAGCGGGAGCTACGAGCAGTACTTC. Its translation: CASSILSGSYEQYF.

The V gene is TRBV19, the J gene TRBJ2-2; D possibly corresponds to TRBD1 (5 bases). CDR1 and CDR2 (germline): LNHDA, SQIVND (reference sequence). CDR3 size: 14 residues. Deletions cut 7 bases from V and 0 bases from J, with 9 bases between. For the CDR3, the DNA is TGTGCCAGTAAGATGGGGCCGAACACCGGGGAGCTGTTTTTT. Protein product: CASKMGPNTGELFF.

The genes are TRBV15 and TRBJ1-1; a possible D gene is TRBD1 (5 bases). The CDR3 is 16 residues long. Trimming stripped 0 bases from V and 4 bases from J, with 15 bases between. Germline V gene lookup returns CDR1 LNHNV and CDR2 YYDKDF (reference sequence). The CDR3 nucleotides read TGTGCCACCAGCAGAGATCGAGGGGCTCCGGGCACTGAAGCTTTCTTT. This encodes CATSRDRGAPGTEAFF.

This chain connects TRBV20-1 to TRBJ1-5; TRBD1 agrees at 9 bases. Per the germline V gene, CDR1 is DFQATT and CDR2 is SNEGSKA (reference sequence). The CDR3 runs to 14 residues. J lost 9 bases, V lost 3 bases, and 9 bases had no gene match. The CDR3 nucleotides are TGCAGTGCTAGCGGGGACAGGGCGCTAGTGCCCCAGCATTTT. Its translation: CSASGDRALVPQHF.

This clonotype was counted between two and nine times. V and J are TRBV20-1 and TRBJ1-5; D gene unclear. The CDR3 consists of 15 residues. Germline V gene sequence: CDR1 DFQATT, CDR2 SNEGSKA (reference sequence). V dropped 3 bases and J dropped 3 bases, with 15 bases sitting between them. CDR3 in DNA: TGCAGTGCTAGTGACCCCAAGAAAACCAATCAGCCCCAGCATTTT. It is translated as CSASDPKKTNQPQHF.

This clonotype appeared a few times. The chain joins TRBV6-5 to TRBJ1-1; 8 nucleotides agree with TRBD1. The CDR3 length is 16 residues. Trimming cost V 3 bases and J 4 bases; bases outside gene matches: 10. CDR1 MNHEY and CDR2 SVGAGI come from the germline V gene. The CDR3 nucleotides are TGTGCCAGCAGTTATGGCAGGGGGCGCTCGGGCACTGAAGCTTTCTTT. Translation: CASSYGRGRSGTEAFF.

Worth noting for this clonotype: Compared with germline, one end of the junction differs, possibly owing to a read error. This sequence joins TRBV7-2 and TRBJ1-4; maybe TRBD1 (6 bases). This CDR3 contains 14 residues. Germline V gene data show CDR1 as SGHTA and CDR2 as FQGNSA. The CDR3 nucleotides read TGTGCCAGCAGCTTAATCCGGGGGCATGAAAAACTGGTTTTT. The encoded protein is CASSLIRGHEKLVF.

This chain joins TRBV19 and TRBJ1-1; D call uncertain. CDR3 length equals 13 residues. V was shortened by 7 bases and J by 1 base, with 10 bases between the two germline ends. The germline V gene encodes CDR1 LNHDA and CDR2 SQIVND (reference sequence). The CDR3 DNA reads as TGTGCCAGTAAAGTAAAAGCGAACACTGAAGCTTTCTTT. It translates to CASKVKANTEAFF. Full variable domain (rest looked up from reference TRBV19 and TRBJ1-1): DGGITQSPKYLFRKEGQNVTLSCEQNLNHDAMYWYRQDPGQGLRLIYYSQIVNDFQKGDIAEGYSVSREKKESFPLTVTSAQKNPTAFYLCASKVKANTEAFFGQGTRLTVV.

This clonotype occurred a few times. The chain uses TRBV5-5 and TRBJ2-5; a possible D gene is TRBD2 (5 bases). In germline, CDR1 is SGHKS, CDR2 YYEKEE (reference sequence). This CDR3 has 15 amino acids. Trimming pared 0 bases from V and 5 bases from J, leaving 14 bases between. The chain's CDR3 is CASSLDFGPGETQYF. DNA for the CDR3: TGTGCCAGCAGCTTGGACTTTGGCCCGGGGGAGACCCAGTACTTC. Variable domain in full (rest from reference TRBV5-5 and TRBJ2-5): DAGVTQSPTHLIKTRGQQVTLRCSPISGHKSVSWYQQVLGQGPQFIFQYYEKEERGRGNFPDRFSARQFPNYSSELNVNALLLGDSALYLCASSLDFGPGETQYFGPGTRLLVL.

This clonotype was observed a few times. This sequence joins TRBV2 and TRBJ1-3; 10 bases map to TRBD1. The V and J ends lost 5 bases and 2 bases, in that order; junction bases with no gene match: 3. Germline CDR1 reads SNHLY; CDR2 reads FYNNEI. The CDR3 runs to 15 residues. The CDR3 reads CASSLDRGPGNTIYF. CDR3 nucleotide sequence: TGTGCCAGCAGTTTAGACAGGGGGCCTGGAAACACCATATATTTT. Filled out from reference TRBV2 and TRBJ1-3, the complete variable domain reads EPEVTQTPSHQVTQMGQEVILRCVPISNHLYFYWYRQILGQKVEFLVSFYNNEISEKSEIFDDQFSVERPDGSNFTLKIRSTKLEDSAMYFCASSLDRGPGNTIYFGEGSWLTVV.